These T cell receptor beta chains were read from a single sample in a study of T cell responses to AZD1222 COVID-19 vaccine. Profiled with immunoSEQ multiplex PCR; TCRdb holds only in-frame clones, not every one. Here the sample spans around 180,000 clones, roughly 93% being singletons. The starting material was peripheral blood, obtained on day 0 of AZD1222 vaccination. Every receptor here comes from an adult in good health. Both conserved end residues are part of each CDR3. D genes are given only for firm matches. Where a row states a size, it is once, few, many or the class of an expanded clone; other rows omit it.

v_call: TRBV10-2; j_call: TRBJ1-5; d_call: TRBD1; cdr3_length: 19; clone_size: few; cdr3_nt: TGCGCCAGCAGTGAGTCGGGGACAGCGAAGAGTTATAGCAATCAGCCCCAGCATTTT; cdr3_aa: CASSESGTAKSYSNQPQHF
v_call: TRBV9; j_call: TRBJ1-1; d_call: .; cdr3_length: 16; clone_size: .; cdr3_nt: TGTGCCAGCAGCGTAGGGAGGGGCTTGGCGGGCACTGAAGCTTTCTTT; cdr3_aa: CASSVGRGLAGTEAFF
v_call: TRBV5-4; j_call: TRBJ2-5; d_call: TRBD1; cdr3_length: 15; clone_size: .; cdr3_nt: TGTGCCAGCAGCTTGCGGGACAGGGGACAAGAGACCCAGTACTTC; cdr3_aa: CASSLRDRGQETQYF
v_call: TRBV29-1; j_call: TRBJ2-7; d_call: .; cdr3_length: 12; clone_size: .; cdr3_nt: TGCAGCGTACGGGGACCCCCTTACGAGCAGTACTTC; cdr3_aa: CSVRGPPYEQYF
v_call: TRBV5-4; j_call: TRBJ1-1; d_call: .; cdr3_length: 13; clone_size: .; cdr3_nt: TGTGCCAGCAAAAGAGGGGGAAACACTGAAGCTTTCTTT; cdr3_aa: CASKRGGNTEAFF
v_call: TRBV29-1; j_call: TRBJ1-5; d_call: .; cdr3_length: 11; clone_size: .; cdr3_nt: TGCAGCGTAGAGGACGGGTTAGCCCAGCATTTT; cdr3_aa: CSVEDGLAQHF
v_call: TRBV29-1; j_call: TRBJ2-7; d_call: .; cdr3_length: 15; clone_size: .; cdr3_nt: TGCAGCGTTGAAGAGACCGACAGCGACTTCTACGAGCAGTACTTC; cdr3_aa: CSVEETDSDFYEQYF
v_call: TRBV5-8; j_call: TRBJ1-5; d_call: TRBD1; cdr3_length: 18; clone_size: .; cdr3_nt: TGTGCCAGCAGCTTTGGGCAGGGGGCTAGGGGAGGCAATCAGCCCCAGCATTTT; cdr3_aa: CASSFGQGARGGNQPQHF
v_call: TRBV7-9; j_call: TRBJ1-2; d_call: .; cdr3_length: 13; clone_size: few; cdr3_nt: TGTGCCAGCAGCGTCGGACAGAACTATGGCTACACCTTC; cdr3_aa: CASSVGQNYGYTF
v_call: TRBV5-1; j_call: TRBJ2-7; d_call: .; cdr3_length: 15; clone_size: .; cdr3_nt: TGCGCCAGCAGCTTGACAGGGTCTGGGGCCTACGAGCAGTACTTC; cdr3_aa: CASSLTGSGAYEQYF
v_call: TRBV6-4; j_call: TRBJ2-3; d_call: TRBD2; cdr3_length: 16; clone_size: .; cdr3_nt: TGTGCCAGCAGTGACACTCCTGGCGGGGGAGCGGATACGCAGTATTTT; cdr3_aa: CASSDTPGGGADTQYF
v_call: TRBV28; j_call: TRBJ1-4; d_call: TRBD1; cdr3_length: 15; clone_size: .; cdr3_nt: TGTGCCAGCAGTCCTGGACAGGGGGCAGGTGAAAAACTGTTTTTT; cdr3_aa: CASSPGQGAGEKLFF